The clone carrying this T cell receptor beta chain has a count of ten or more. The antigen remains undetermined. This sample was included in a study of T cells in Graves' hyperthyroidism and ophthalmopathy. If no ophthalmopathy progression occurred within 18 months, Graves' hyperthyroidism was stable. Researchers barred patients who had uncontrolled infection, other autoimmune disease, pregnancy or lactation. Study-wide points: Median prediction lead before ophthalmopathy onset was around 7 months with the model.

Using RNA transcripts as the source, TCR beta CDR3 regions were amplified. HTBI primers were used for first-round RT-PCR of the TCR CDR3. TCRdb analysed the multiplex PCR reads with MiXCR anew, one entry per CDR3 protein. The data contain around 200,000 distinct CDR3 sequences, around 15% of them singletons. Trimming cost V 4 bases and J 7 bases, with 11 bases left between them. The CDR3 covers 12 residues. The germline gives CDR1 SGHRS, CDR2 YFSETQ. V gene TRBV5-1 combines with J gene TRBJ1-2; D unclear. Input material: blood. The receptor comes from a woman in her forties or fifties with Graves' hyperthyroidism. The CDR3 loop is CASSPRDGGYTF. CDR3 in DNA: TGCGCCAGCAGCCCCCGGGATGGTGGCTACACCTTC.